This is a list of T cell receptor beta chains from one sample in a study of cytomegalovirus exposure and HLA in healthy donors. The protocol was immunoSEQ multiplex PCR, while the TCRdb copy is restricted to in-frame clones and leaves out a portion. The sample comprises 130,000 or so clones, over 70% of which are singletons, and 1.5% rests with the top ten. Sequenced input: PBMCs. The receptor source for this set is a woman younger than 35 in good health and CMV-seronegative. CDR3s include the opening cysteine and the closing phenylalanine or tryptophan. The D gene is left open where the match is weak. Not all rows give a size; the values are once, few, many and, for expanded clones, a class.

cdr3_nt	cdr3_aa	d_call	clone_size	j_call	v_call
TGCGCCAGCAGCCAAGGTCAGGGGGATGAGCAGTTCTTC	CASSQGQGDEQFF	TRBD1	once	TRBJ2-1	TRBV4-1
TGTGCCAGCAGCAAAGCGAGAGCGGGAGTATACACAGATACGCAGTATTTT	CASSKARAGVYTDTQYF	NA	NA	TRBJ2-3	TRBV21-1
TGTGCTAGTGGACCCCAACGCGGATCTGAAGCTTTCTTT	CASGPQRGSEAFF	NA	NA	TRBJ1-1	TRBV12-5
TGTGCCAGTAGCCGGGGTTCGACCTCAGTTGAAGCTTTCTTT	CASSRGSTSVEAFF	NA	few	TRBJ1-1	TRBV19
TGTGCCTGGAGTGCCGGGTCCTACGAGCAGTACTTC	CAWSAGSYEQYF	NA	few	TRBJ2-7	TRBV30
TGCGCCAGCAGCTGGACTAGCGGGGACTCCTACGAGCAGTACTTC	CASSWTSGDSYEQYF	TRBD2	NA	TRBJ2-7	TRBV5-1
TGTGCCAGCAGCGTTCTAGCGGGGATTACAGATACGCAGTATTTT	CASSVLAGITDTQYF	TRBD2	once	TRBJ2-3	TRBV7-6
TGTGCCAGCAGCGACGAGACGAGGTACACTGAAGCTTTCTTT	CASSDETRYTEAFF	NA	NA	TRBJ1-1	TRBV5-6
TGTGCCAGCAGTCCGGGACAGGTGGGCGGCTACACCTTC	CASSPGQVGGYTF	TRBD1	NA	TRBJ1-2	TRBV6-5
TGCAGCGTTGCGCTAGGCCTGAACACTGAAGCTTTCTTT	CSVALGLNTEAFF	NA	NA	TRBJ1-1	TRBV29-1
TGCGCCAGCAGTCAGCTTAGACAGGGGTGGAACACTGAAGCTTTCTTT	CASSQLRQGWNTEAFF	TRBD1	NA	TRBJ1-1	TRBV23-1
TGCGCCAGCAGCCAAGATCCGTTGGTGGGGGGAGTGACTAATGAAAAACTGTTTTTT	CASSQDPLVGGVTNEKLFF	NA	once	TRBJ1-4	TRBV4-1
TGTGCCAGCAGTGAGGGGCGGGAGCGGACAGATACGCAGTATTTT	CASSEGRERTDTQYF	TRBD2	NA	TRBJ2-3	TRBV2
TGTGCCAGCAGTTACCGGCAGAACCAGGTCGTGACCTTC	CASSYRQNQVVTF	NA	NA	TRBJ1-2	TRBV6-5
TGTGCCAGCAGGGCAGGTCAGCCCCAGCATTTT	CASRAGQPQHF	NA	once	TRBJ1-5	TRBV2
TGTGCCAGCACCCCCGGGACAGCCGACTTCTATGGCTACACCTTC	CASTPGTADFYGYTF	TRBD1	NA	TRBJ1-2	TRBV6-5
TGTGCCAGCAGCCCGCCTCTAGCGGAGAACCCCTACGAGCAGTACTTC	CASSPPLAENPYEQYF	TRBD2	NA	TRBJ2-7	TRBV7-9
TGCGCCAGCAGCTTGAGGGCAGGGGGCCTAGTAGACACTGAAGCTTTCTTT	CASSLRAGGLVDTEAFF	TRBD1	NA	TRBJ1-1	TRBV5-1
TGCAGCGTGCTCCTAGCGGGAGGGCCCCCAGAGACCCAGTACTTC	CSVLLAGGPPETQYF	TRBD2	NA	TRBJ2-5	TRBV29-1
TGTGCCAGCAGCTTAAGGGGGCTCAACGAGCAGTACTTC	CASSLRGLNEQYF	TRBD1	NA	TRBJ2-7	TRBV13
TGCGCCAGCAGCCAGACAGGGGGTTTGAACACTGAAGCTTTCTTT	CASSQTGGLNTEAFF	TRBD1	NA	TRBJ1-1	TRBV5-1
TGCGCCAGCAGTTCCGTGGGCCTGCGGGCGGAGACCCAGTACTTC	CASSSVGLRAETQYF	NA	NA	TRBJ2-5	TRBV4-1
TGTGCCTGGAGTGCAGGAGGGAGCCCAAGTGGAAACACCATATATTTT	CAWSAGGSPSGNTIYF	NA	NA	TRBJ1-3	TRBV30
TGTGCCAGCAGCTTGGTGCAGGGGACTAATGAAAAACTGTTTTTT	CASSLVQGTNEKLFF	NA	once	TRBJ1-4	TRBV7-2
TGTGCCAGCACCCGTGGGCCTAGCGGAGCCTACGAGCAGTACTTC	CASTRGPSGAYEQYF	TRBD2	NA	TRBJ2-7	TRBV6-5
TGTGCCAGCAGCGCCGCCCCCGGGACAGTTAGCACTGAAGCTTTCTTT	CASSAAPGTVSTEAFF	TRBD1	NA	TRBJ1-1	TRBV9
TGTGCCATCAGTTTACCGACACCTCGTTGGAACTCTGGAAACACCATATATTTT	CAISLPTPRWNSGNTIYF	NA	once	TRBJ1-3	TRBV27
TGTGCCAGCAGCTTAGGGGCTAGCGGGAGCTACAATGAGCAGTTCTTC	CASSLGASGSYNEQFF	TRBD2	NA	TRBJ2-1	TRBV11-2
TGTGCCTGGAGTGTACGTGGGGCCTCCTACGAGCAGTACTTC	CAWSVRGASYEQYF	NA	NA	TRBJ2-7	TRBV30
TGTGCCAGCAGTTACCGGGCTAGCGGGGCCTCCTACGAGCAGTACTTC	CASSYRASGASYEQYF	TRBD2	NA	TRBJ2-7	TRBV6-6
TGTGCCAGCAGTTTATGGGCAGCTCCCAGATCCCAGGCCTATGGCTACACCTTC	CASSLWAAPRSQAYGYTF	NA	NA	TRBJ1-2	TRBV27